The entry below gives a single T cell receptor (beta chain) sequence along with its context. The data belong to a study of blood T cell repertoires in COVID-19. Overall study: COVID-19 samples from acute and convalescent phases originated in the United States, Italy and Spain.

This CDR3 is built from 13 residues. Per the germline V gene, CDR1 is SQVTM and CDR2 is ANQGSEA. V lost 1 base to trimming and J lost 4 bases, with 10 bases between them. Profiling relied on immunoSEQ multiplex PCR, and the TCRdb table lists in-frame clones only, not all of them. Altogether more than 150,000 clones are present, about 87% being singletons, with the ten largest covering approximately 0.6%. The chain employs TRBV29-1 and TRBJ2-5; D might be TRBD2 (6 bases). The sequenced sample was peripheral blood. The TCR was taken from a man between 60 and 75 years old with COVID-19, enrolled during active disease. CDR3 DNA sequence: TGCAGCGTTGAAGGGGGGGACTTAGAGACCCAGTACTTC. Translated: CSVEGGDLETQYF.